The following is a TCR beta chain sequence with its context. This clone was seen just once. This clone's antigen is unknown. No clone much larger than this one lies a single base away; base qualities are absent. Each donor gave one peripheral blood draw, averaging roughly 120 mL, which was collected into heparinised tubes. A BD FACSAria II and a panel including CD45RO, CCR7, CD25, CD127, CD95 and CD27 were used to sort naive, central memory, regulatory and stem cell-like memory CD4+ T cells. All sorted populations exceeded 95% purity. PBMCs were isolated right away by Lymphoprep density gradient centrifugation and were stained directly, without culture. Samples were stained and sorted in pairs, with one healthy donor and one patient per experiment, so that batch effects were minimized. The source of the sample is a study of beta chain features in type 1 diabetes (dated by TCRdb to 2017 to 2018). Background on the whole study: Mean age, gender distribution, total cell number and subset yield did not differ between patients and healthy donors. The study compared the TCRB repertoires of sorted circulating CD4+ T cell subsets in recently diagnosed type 1 diabetes patients with those in matched healthy donors. Naive and central memory subsets were obtained from all 30 or so donors, but regulatory and stem cell-like memory subsets were isolated from only 8 patients and roughly 8 healthy donors. A total of about 100,000,000 sorted cells were examined across all samples, and RNA yield correlated strongly with the number of cells per subset. Broader findings and caveats from the paper: A moderate but significant shortening of TCRB CDR3 length was observed in type 1 diabetes patients in all four CD4+ subsets. At VDJ recombination sites, type 1 diabetes patients had fewer insertions and more deleted nucleotides, which implies abnormalities in thymic rearrangement. Naive, central memory and regulatory TCRB repertoires appeared more similar among patients than among healthy donors. Because small numbers of individuals were included in the HLA sub-analyses, any influence of HLA type on TCRB rearrangement was left unresolved. PCR may preferentially amplify shorter templates, but because patient and control samples were amplified and corrected together, any resulting skew would affect both groups equally. Sequencing cDNA rather than genomic DNA could over-represent highly expressing activated cells, although activation and CD3 levels did not differ between groups.

The entire amount of isolated RNA was reverse transcribed using the High Capacity cDNA Reverse Transcription Kit, so the sequenced TCRB transcripts were expressed ones. Naive, central memory and regulatory T cell samples underwent deep immunoSEQ sequencing, averaging roughly 3.5 million total reads per sample. Sorted cells were lysed in RLT buffer and RNA was extracted with DNase-treated RNeasy Micro or Mini kits, depending on cell number. To prevent cross-contamination, each cell subset was processed individually, whereas patient and healthy donor samples were processed jointly. TCRB sequences were amplified from cDNA with the immunoSEQ multiplex PCR, producing 87-bp fragments spanning the CDR3 region. The amplicons were sequenced using the Illumina HiSeq platform. Under the source paper's analysis protocol: Synthetic template baselines were used to correct PCR bias computationally, reads within Hamming distance 2 were collapsed together, and singletons that could not be merged were discarded. Reads were aligned against IMGT to assign V, D and J genes, CDR3 length and insertions or deletions at six rearrangement sites. Within each subset, clonotype counts were normalized to sorted cell number, after which true diversity and Gini coefficients were computed with the tcR R package. The overlap coefficient, calculated on TCRB nucleotide sequences, was used to quantify repertoire sharing. As a proxy for the pre-selection repertoire, out-of-frame TCRB sequences from naive cells were analyzed. TCRdb retrieved this table from immuneACCESS and kept in-frame rearrangements only. Not all clones are present; in checked studies, unresolved V genes account for under half, and no reason is known for the remainder. V, J and clone size reflect that table, while D and trimming were determined from the DNA. Here the sample has some 900,000 clones; roughly a sixth occur a single time. The ten largest clones take up 0.023% of the sample.

Clipping removes 5 bases from V and 5 bases from J, with 4 as the unmatched junction base count. Including cysteine and phenylalanine, the CDR3 has 14 amino acids. Only the CDR3 DNA stays, 42 bases, in frame from base 1. The germline V gene encodes CDR1 SGHTA and CDR2 FQGNSA. The sequenced sample was naive CD4+ T cells from blood. The cell subset or site label, read with the paper, signifies: true naive CD4+ T cells. This TCR was sampled from a woman younger than 35 in good health. The sequence joins TRBV7-2 to TRBJ2-5; 11 bases in between match TRBD1. CDR3 protein: CASSARDRGETQYF. The DNA sequence reads TGTGCCAGCAGCGCCCGGGACAGGGGGGAGACCCAGTACTTC.